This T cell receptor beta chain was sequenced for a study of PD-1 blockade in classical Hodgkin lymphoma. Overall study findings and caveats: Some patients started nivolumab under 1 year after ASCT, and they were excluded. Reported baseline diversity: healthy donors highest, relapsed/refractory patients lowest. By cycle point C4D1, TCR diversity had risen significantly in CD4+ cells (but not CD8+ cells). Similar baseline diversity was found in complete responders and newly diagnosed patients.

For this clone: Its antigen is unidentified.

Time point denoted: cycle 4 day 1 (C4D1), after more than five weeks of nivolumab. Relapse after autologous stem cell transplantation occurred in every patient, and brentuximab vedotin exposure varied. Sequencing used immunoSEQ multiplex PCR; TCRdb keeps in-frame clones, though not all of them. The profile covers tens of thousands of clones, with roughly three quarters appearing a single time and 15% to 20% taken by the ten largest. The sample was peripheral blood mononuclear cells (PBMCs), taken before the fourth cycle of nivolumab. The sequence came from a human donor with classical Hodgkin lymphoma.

The CDR3 coding sequence is TGTGCCAGTAGTATAAGACAGGGGGAAAGAGATGGCTACACCTTC. Translating gives CASSIRQGERDGYTF. The gene calls are TRBV19 and TRBJ1-2, with 9 bases that match TRBD1. Trimming removed 2 bases from V and 6 bases from J; junction bases left unmatched: 7. The germline gives CDR1 LNHDA, CDR2 SQIVND (reference sequence). This CDR3 spans 15 amino acids. The full variable domain, its missing parts supplied by reference TRBV19 and TRBJ1-2, is DGGITQSPKYLFRKEGQNVTLSCEQNLNHDAMYWYRQDPGQGLRLIYYSQIVNDFQKGDIAEGYSVSREKKESFPLTVTSAQKNPTAFYLCASSIRQGERDGYTFGSGTRLTVV.